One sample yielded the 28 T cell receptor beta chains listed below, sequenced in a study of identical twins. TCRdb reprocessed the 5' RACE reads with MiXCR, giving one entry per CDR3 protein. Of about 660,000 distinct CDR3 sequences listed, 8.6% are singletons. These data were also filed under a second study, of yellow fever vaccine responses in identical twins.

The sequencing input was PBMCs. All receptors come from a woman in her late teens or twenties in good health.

The CDR3 nucleotides are TGTGCCACCAGCAGAGAGCTTATTCCGGGAAACGGACTAGCGGACTACGAGCAGTACTTC. As protein: CATSRELIPGNGLADYEQYF. The genes are TRBV15 and TRBJ2-7; 10 bases agree with TRBD2. This CDR3 has 20 residues. The germline V gene encodes CDR1 LNHNV and CDR2 YYDKDF (reference sequence). V was pared by 0 bases and J by 3 bases, with 17 bases of the junction left unmatched.

The CDR3 DNA sequence: TGTGCCAGCAGTTACTCTGGGGACAGGGCAAATGAGCAGTTCTTC. This translates into CASSYSGDRANEQFF. V is TRBV6-5 and J is TRBJ2-1; 9 bases fit TRBD1. Germline V CDR1 and CDR2: MNHEY, SVGAGI. CDR3 length: 15 residues. The trim removed 0 bases at V and 7 bases at J, leaving 4 bases unmatched.

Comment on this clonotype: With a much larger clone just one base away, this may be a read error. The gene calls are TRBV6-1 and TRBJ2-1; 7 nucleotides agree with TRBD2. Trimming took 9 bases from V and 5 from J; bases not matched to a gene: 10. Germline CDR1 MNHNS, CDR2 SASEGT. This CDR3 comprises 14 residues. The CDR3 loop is CARTLSGVNNEQFF. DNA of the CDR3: TGTGCCAGAACCCTCAGCGGGGTCAACAATGAGCAGTTCTTC.

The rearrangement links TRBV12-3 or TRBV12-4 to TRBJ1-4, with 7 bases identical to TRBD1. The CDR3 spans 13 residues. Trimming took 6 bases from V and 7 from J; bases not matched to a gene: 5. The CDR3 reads CASSQTGSEKLFF. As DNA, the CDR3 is TGTGCCAGCAGCCAGACAGGGTCTGAAAAACTGTTTTTT.

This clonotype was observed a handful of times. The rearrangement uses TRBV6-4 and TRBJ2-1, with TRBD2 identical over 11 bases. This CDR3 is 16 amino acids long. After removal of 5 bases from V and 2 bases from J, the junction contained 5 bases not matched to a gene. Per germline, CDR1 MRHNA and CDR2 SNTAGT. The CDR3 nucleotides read TGTGCCAGCAGTACCTTAGCGGGGGGGCCCTACAATGAGCAGTTCTTC. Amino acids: CASSTLAGGPYNEQFF.

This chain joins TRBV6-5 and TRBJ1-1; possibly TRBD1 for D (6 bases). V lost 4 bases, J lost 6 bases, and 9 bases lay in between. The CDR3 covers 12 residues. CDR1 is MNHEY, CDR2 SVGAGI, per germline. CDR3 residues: CASSSWTAEAFF. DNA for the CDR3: TGTGCCAGCAGTTCTTGGACAGCTGAAGCTTTCTTT.

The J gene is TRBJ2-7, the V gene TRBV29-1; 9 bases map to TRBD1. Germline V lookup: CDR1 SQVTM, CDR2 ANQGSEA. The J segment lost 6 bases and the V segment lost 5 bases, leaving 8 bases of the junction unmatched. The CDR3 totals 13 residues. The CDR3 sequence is CSVSGQGLGEQYF. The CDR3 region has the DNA TGCAGCGTTTCTGGACAGGGGTTGGGCGAGCAGTACTTC.

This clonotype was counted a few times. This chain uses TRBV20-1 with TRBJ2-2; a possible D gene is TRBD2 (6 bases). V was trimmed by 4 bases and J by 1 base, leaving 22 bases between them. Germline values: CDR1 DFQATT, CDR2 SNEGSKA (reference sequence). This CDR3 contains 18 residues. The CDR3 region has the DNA TGCAGTGCTAATAGCTTTCTGTTTAGCGGAGGGAACACCGGGGAGCTGTTTTTT. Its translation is CSANSFLFSGGNTGELFF.

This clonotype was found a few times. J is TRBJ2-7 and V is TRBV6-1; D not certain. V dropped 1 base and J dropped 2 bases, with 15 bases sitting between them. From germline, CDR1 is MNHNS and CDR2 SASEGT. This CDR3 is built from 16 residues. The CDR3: CASSEDLHENPYEQYF. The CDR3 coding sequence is TGTGCCAGCAGTGAAGACCTACACGAAAACCCCTACGAGCAGTACTTC.

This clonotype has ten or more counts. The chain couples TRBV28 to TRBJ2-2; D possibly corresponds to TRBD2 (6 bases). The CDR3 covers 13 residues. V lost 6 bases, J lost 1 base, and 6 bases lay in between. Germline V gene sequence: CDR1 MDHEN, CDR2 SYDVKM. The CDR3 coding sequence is TGTGCCAGCAGGGGGGGGAACACCGGGGAGCTGTTTTTT. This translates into CASRGGNTGELFF.

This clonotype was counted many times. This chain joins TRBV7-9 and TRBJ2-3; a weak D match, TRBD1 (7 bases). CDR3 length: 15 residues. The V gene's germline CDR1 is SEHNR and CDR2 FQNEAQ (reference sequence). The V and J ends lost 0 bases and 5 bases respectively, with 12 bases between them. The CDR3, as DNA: TGTGCCAGCAGCTTAGCGCAGGGGGGCAGAGATACGCAGTATTTT. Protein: CASSLAQGGRDTQYF.

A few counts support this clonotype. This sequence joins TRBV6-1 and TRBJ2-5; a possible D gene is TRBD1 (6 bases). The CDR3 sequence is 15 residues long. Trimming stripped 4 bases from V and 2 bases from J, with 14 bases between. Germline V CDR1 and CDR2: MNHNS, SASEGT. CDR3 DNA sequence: TGTGCCAGCAGTGGAACTCCAGGGGTTCAAGAGACCCAGTACTTC. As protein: CASSGTPGVQETQYF.

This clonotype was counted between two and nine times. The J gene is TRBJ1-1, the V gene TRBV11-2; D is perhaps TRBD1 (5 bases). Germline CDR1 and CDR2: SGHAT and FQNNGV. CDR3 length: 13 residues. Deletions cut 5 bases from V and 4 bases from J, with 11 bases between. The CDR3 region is CASSRGLGTEAFF. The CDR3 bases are TGTGCCAGCAGCAGGGGCCTCGGCACTGAAGCTTTCTTT.

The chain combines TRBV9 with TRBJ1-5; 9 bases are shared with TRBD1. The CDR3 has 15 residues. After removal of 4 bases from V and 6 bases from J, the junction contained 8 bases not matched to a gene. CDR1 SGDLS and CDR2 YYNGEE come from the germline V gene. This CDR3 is CASSHTGQGPQPQHF. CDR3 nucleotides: TGTGCCAGCAGCCACACGGGACAGGGCCCTCAGCCCCAGCATTTT.

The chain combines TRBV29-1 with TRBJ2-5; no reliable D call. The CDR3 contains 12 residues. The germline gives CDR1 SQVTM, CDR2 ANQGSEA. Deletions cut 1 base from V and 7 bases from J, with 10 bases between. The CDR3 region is CSVEVSVATQYF. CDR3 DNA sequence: TGCAGCGTTGAAGTTAGTGTTGCGACCCAGTACTTC.

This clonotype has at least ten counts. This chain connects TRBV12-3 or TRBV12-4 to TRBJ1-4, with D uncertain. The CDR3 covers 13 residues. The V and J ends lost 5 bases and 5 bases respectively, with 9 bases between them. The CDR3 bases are TGTGCCAGCAGTACCCCGGGAAATGAAAAACTGTTTTTT. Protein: CASSTPGNEKLFF.

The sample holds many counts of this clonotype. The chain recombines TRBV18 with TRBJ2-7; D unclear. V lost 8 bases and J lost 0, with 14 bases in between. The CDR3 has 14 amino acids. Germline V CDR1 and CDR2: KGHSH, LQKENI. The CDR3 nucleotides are TGTGCCAGCAGCCCCCCGTCGGGCTCCTACGAGCAGTACTTC. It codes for CASSPPSGSYEQYF.

The CDR3 DNA is TGTGCCACCACAGGACTAGCGGGAGTCTCTGGGGCCAACGTCCTGACTTTC. This sequence encodes CATTGLAGVSGANVLTF. The chain has TRBV24-1 and TRBJ2-6; 13 bases fit TRBD2. The V segment lost 8 bases and the J segment 0 bases; nucleotides outside the gene matches: 3. The CDR3 is made up of 17 amino acids. Germline loops: CDR1 KGHDR, CDR2 SFDVKD.

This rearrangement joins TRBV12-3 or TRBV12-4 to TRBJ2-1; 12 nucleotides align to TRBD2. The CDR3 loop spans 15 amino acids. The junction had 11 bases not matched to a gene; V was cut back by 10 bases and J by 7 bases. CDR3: CANAASSGRANEQFF. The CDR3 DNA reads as TGTGCCAACGCCGCATCTAGCGGGAGGGCGAATGAGCAGTTCTTC.

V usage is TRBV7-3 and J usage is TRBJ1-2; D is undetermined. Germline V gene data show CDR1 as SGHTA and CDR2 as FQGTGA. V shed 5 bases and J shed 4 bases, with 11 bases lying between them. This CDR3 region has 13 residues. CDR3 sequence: CASSPSPGYGYTF. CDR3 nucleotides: TGTGCCAGCAGCCCCTCCCCGGGCTATGGCTACACCTTC.

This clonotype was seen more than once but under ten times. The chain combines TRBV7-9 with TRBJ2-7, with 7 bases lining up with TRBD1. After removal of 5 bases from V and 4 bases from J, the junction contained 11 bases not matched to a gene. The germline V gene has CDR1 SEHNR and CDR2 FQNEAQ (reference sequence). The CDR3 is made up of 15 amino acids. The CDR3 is CASSQTGNPLYEQYF. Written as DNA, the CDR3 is TGTGCCAGCAGCCAGACAGGGAATCCCCTTTACGAGCAGTACTTC.

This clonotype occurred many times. CDR3 sequence (DNA): TGTGCCACCAGCAGATTGAGGGACAGGGCAGGCGGGACTGAAGCTTTCTTT. Its protein is CATSRLRDRAGGTEAFF. The chain couples TRBV15 to TRBJ1-1; TRBD1 aligns across 9 bases. V was pared by 2 bases and J by 5 bases, with 12 bases of the junction left unmatched. Germline V gives CDR1 LNHNV, CDR2 YYDKDF (reference sequence). CDR3 length: 17 residues.

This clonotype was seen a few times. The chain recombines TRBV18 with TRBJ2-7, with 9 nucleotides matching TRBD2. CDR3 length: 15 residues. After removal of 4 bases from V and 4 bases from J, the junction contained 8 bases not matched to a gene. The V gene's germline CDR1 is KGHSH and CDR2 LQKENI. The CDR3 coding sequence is TGTGCCAGCTCACTCCCGCGTAGCGGGAGTTACGAGCAGTACTTC. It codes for CASSLPRSGSYEQYF.

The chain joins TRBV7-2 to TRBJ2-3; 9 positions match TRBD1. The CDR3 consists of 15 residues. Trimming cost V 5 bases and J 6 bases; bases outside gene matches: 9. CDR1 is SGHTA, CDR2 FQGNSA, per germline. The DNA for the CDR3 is TGTGCCAGCAGCACAGGGACAGGGTGGTGGGATACGCAGTATTTT. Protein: CASSTGTGWWDTQYF.

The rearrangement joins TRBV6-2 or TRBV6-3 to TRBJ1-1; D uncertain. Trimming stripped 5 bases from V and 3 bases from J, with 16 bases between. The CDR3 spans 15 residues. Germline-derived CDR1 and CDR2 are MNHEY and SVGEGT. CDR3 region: CASSTRNQPYTEAFF. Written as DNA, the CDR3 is TGTGCCAGCAGTACAAGAAACCAACCATACACTGAAGCTTTCTTT.

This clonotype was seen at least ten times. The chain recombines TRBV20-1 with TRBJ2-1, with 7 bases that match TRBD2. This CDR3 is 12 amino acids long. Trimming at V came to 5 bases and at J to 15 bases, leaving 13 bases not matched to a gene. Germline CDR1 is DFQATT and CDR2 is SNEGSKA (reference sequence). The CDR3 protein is CSAWVSGTTLFF. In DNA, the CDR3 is TGCAGTGCTTGGGTCTCCGGGACTACTTTGTTCTTC.

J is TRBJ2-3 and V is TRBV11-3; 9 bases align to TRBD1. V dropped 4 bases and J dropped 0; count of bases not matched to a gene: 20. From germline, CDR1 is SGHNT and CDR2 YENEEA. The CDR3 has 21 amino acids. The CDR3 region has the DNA TGTGCCAGCAGCTCCGTAGGTGAGGGCGGACAGGGGCTGTCGAGCACAGATACGCAGTATTTT. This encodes CASSSVGEGGQGLSSTDTQYF.

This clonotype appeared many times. The CDR3 is CSAITGRNTGELFF. CDR3 DNA sequence: TGCAGTGCCATTACCGGACGGAACACCGGGGAGCTGTTTTTT. This sequence joins TRBV20-1 and TRBJ2-2; D is uncertain. CDR3 length: 14 amino acids. Germline V lookup: CDR1 DFQATT, CDR2 SNEGSKA (reference sequence). V was shortened by 6 bases and J by 1 base, with 12 bases between the two germline ends.